The rows below give T cell receptor beta chains drawn from one sample of a study of shared clonotypes between healthy human individuals. TCRdb's table, derived via immunoSEQ multiplex PCR, lists solely in-frame clones and lacks some. The sample has about 330,000 clones; approximately 79% are singletons. The source material was memory CD4+ T cells sorted from blood. These receptors came from a man aged 25 to 45 in good health. Each CDR3 is given with its conserved first and last residue. A D gene is named only where the DNA matches it firmly. Clone size is shown for a subset of rows, as once, few, many or a class of expanded clone.

j_call d_call clone_size v_call cdr3_nt cdr3_aa
TRBJ2-3 . . TRBV11-3 TGTGCCAGCAGCTTAGTTGGTGGGAGTACGCAGTATTTT CASSLVGGSTQYF
TRBJ2-4 . . TRBV2 TGTGCCAGCAGTGGTGGGCAGGGTCTGAAATACTTC CASSGGQGLKYF
TRBJ2-2 . many TRBV9 TGTGCCAGCAGCGTAGAGGCGGTGGGAGGCGGGACCGGGGAGCTGTTTTTT CASSVEAVGGGTGELFF
TRBJ2-5 TRBD2 . TRBV27 TGTGCCAGCAGTTTTTCTAGCGGGGAGACCCAGTACTTC CASSFSSGETQYF
TRBJ1-5 . . TRBV6-1 TGTGCCAGCAGTGAGGAATGGGGGTTGCGTCAGCCCCAGCATTTT CASSEEWGLRQPQHF
TRBJ1-1 TRBD1 many TRBV4-2 TGTGCCAGCAGCCAGGGACAGGGGCACACTGAAGCTTTCTTT CASSQGQGHTEAFF
TRBJ2-1 . . TRBV9 TGTGCCAGCAGCTCAGTGTTCAATGAGCAGTTCTTC CASSSVFNEQFF
TRBJ2-2 . . TRBV19 TGTGCCAGTAGTACAACAGGGAGCACCGGGGAGCTGTTTTTT CASSTTGSTGELFF
TRBJ1-3 . once TRBV7-2 TGTGCCAGCAGTTATACCGGCGACAGGAGCTCTGGAAACACCATATATTTT CASSYTGDRSSGNTIYF
TRBJ2-1 . . TRBV29-1 TGCAGCGTTGGAGTGGAACTCTCCCTACCGGAGCAGTTCTTC CSVGVELSLPEQFF
TRBJ2-2 . . TRBV19 TGTGCCAGTAGTACCAAGACAGGTGGAGGGGCCGGGGAGCTGTTTTTT CASSTKTGGGAGELFF
TRBJ2-3 . . TRBV12-5 TGTGCTAGTGGTTTTAGGGGGTCAGATACGCAGTATTTT CASGFRGSDTQYF
TRBJ1-2 TRBD1 . TRBV18 TGTGCCAGCTCACCAGATAACAGGGGCGGCTACACCTTC CASSPDNRGGYTF
TRBJ2-7 . . TRBV7-3 TGTGCCAGCAGCTTAGAAGGGGGGAAATACGAGCAGTACTTC CASSLEGGKYEQYF
TRBJ2-7 . . TRBV7-2 TGTGCCAGCATCCCCGGGCCCTCCTACGAGCAGTACTTC CASIPGPSYEQYF
TRBJ2-5 . few TRBV4-3 TGCGCCAGCAGCCAAGATTGGGCCATGAGGCCCGGGACCCAGTACTTC CASSQDWAMRPGTQYF
TRBJ1-2 . . TRBV19 TGTGCCAGTACGAGTTGGTATGGCTACACCTTC CASTSWYGYTF
TRBJ2-1 . . TRBV7-8 TGTGCCAGCAGCCTTGCCGGTTCGTGGGACAAGCAGTTCTTC CASSLAGSWDKQFF
TRBJ1-1 TRBD1 . TRBV7-9 TGTGCCAGCAGCTCACGGGACAGCTTGAACACTGAAGCTTTCTTT CASSSRDSLNTEAFF
TRBJ2-2 . . TRBV7-8 TGTGCCAGCAGTCGAACAGGGTACACCGGGGAGCTGTTTTTT CASSRTGYTGELFF
TRBJ2-7 . . TRBV21-1 TGTGCTCCGAACCCGGCTTACGAGCAGTACTTC CAPNPAYEQYF
TRBJ2-3 TRBD2 . TRBV5-4 TGTGCCAGCAGCTTGGCCCCAGTGGAGCGGGACTCCCTGGGGGATACGCAGTATTTT CASSLAPVERDSLGDTQYF
TRBJ2-7 TRBD2 . TRBV19 TGTGCCAGTAGTTTACGGCGGGAGGTTTACGAGCAGTACTTC CASSLRREVYEQYF
TRBJ2-7 . . TRBV4-1 TGCGCCAGCAGCCAGGCTCCAGGTTCCGAGCAGTACTTC CASSQAPGSEQYF
TRBJ2-2 . . TRBV11-3 TGTGCCAGCAGCGGACGGGCGAACACCGGGGAGCTGTTTTTT CASSGRANTGELFF
TRBJ1-2 TRBD1 . TRBV7-2 TGTGCCAGCAGCTTAGTACAGGGGGAGGGTGGCTACACCTTC CASSLVQGEGGYTF
TRBJ2-5 . . TRBV5-1 TGCGCCAGCACCCGTGGAGGCCAGGCAGGCACCCAGTACTTC CASTRGGQAGTQYF
TRBJ2-7 TRBD1 . TRBV6-5 TGTGCCAGCAGTTACCGGAGGACAGGGGGCCTCTACGAGCAGTACTTC CASSYRRTGGLYEQYF
TRBJ2-7 . few TRBV30 TGTGCCTGGAGTAGGGAATTGGGCGAGCAGTACTTC CAWSRELGEQYF
TRBJ1-1 . . TRBV9 TGTGCCAGCAGCTCTCAGACAGGCCTGAACACTGAAGCTTTCTTT CASSSQTGLNTEAFF
TRBJ1-3 . . TRBV7-2 TGTGCCAGCAGCTTAGTTGTTAACACCATATATTTT CASSLVVNTIYF
TRBJ2-7 . . TRBV28 TGTGCCAGCAGTTTATCCGGGTTCTCCTACGAGCAGTACTTC CASSLSGFSYEQYF
TRBJ2-7 TRBD1 . TRBV2 TGTGCCAGTTCTACAGGGGGCACCTACGAGCAGTACTTC CASSTGGTYEQYF
TRBJ2-7 TRBD1 . TRBV5-1 TGCGCCAGCAGCTTGGCCCCGACAGGGATATCCTACGAGCAGTACTTC CASSLAPTGISYEQYF
TRBJ2-3 TRBD2 . TRBV5-5 TGTGCCAGCAGCCTGGATAGCGGGAGTGGAGATACGCAGTATTTT CASSLDSGSGDTQYF
TRBJ2-7 . . TRBV7-2 TGTGCCAGCAGCCTAGAACAGGGTGCCTACGAGCAGTACTTC CASSLEQGAYEQYF
TRBJ2-5 TRBD2 . TRBV5-1 TGCGCCAGCAGCTTCCCGCAAGGGGCGGGAGGGCCGTTTGTAGGAGAGACCCAGTACTTC CASSFPQGAGGPFVGETQYF
TRBJ2-4 . . TRBV11-2 TGTGCCAGCAGCTTAGGCCCGCCAAACATTCAGTACTTC CASSLGPPNIQYF
TRBJ2-3 TRBD1 . TRBV5-4 TGTGCCAGCAGCTTCCAGGGGGCGAAAAGGGATACGCAGTATTTT CASSFQGAKRDTQYF
TRBJ2-7 TRBD1 . TRBV5-1 TGCGCCAGCAGCTGGACAGGGGACAGATCCTACGAGCAGTACTTC CASSWTGDRSYEQYF
TRBJ2-1 TRBD1 . TRBV11-2 TGTGCCAGCAGCTGGCTAGGACAGGCTAAGTTCTTC CASSWLGQAKFF
TRBJ2-7 . few TRBV7-8 TGTGCAAGCAAGAGAGGGACTTCCTACGAGCAGTACTTC CASKRGTSYEQYF
TRBJ2-1 . . TRBV9 TGTGCCAGCAGCGTAGCGGCAAACTCCTACAATGAGCAGTTCTTC CASSVAANSYNEQFF
TRBJ1-1 . . TRBV11-1 TGTGCCAGCAGCCTACAGGTGATGAACACTGAAGCTTTCTTT CASSLQVMNTEAFF
TRBJ2-5 TRBD1 . TRBV28 TGTGCCAGCAGCCCGATCGATCCCGGGACAGGGGAGGAGACCCAGTACTTC CASSPIDPGTGEETQYF
TRBJ2-7 TRBD2 . TRBV7-6 TGTGCCAGCAGCTTAGGTACTAGCGGGATGGTCTACGAGCAGTACTTC CASSLGTSGMVYEQYF